This T cell receptor beta chain was sequenced in a study of monozygotic twins with inflammatory bowel disease. Comments on this clonotype: Its antigen remains unknown.

TCRalpha along with TCRbeta cDNA was subjected to two nested PCRs lasting 16 and 9 cycles. TCRdb re-called the 5' RACE reads and catalogs CDR3 proteins one per entry, DNA excluded. This sample contains 350,000 to 500,000 distinct CDR3 sequences. Study results and limitations: IBD patients, compared with healthy twins, shared fewer clonotypes with others (especially with disease activity). The authors found no support for a single strong IBD-associated signal or clonotype.

The CDR3 loop spans 12 amino acids. Germline V gene data show CDR1 as MNHEY and CDR2 as SMNVEV (reference sequence). This clonotype was obtained from a human donor with ulcerative colitis or Crohn's disease, or a healthy co-twin of an affected twin (not recorded which). V and J are TRBV27 and TRBJ1-2; the D gene TCRdb calls, TRBD1, cannot be checked with no DNA. Source material: blood. CDR3 sequence: CASSLKGGGYTF.